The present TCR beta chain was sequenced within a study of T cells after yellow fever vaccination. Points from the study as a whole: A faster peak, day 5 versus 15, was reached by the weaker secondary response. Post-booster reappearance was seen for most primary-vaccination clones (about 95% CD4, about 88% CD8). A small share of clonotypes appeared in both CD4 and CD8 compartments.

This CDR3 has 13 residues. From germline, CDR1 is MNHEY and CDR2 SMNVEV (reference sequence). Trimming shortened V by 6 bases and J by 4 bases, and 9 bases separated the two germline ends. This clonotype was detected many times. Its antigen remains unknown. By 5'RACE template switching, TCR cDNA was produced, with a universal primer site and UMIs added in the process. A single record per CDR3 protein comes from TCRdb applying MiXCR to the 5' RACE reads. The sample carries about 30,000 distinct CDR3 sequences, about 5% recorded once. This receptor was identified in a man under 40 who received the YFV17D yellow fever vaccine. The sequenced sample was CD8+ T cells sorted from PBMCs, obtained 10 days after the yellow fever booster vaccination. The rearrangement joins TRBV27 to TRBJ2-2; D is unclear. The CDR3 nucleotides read TGTGCCAGCAGCTACACAGCCACCGGGGAGCTGTTTTTT. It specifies CASSYTATGELFF.